This TCR beta chain was observed in a study of shared clonotypes between healthy human individuals. The V end was cut by 3 bases, the J end by 3 bases, with 12 bases between. Germline V gene data show CDR1 as LGHNA and CDR2 as YSLEER. The CDR3 runs to 15 residues. Method: immunoSEQ multiplex PCR; TCRdb's copy keeps in-frame clones and lacks some. The table records over a million clones, roughly 98% of them present only once. V and J are TRBV4-3 and TRBJ1-5; D is perhaps TRBD1 (6 bases). The TCR was taken from a man younger than 45 in good health. Source material: naive CD4+ T cells sorted from blood. Subset indicated: CD45RA+ positively selected. Here the CDR3 reads CASSHGTSNNQPQHF. Written as DNA, the CDR3 is TGCGCCAGCAGCCACGGGACATCTAACAATCAGCCCCAGCATTTT.